The 32 T cell receptor beta chains listed next were all sequenced from one sample in a study of vaccination and CD4 T cells after COVID-19 (dated by TCRdb to about 2022). Their recognized antigens are unknown. The treatment or condition label, as the study defines it: roughly ten-day PBMC culture with coronavirus spike peptide pools or control peptides (ViraFEST assay). Preparation of the library involved PCR. The run used an Illumina iSeq 100. At the Johns Hopkins FTIC core, DNA from the cultured CD4+ T cells underwent TCR sequencing with the Oncomine TCR Beta short-read assay. TCRdb reworked the public reads: Q25 trimming with fastp, MiXCR clone assembly, productive beta chains retained. Rows merge per CDR3 protein into single entries with the most common DNA and genes. The sample table holds about 14,000 distinct CDR3 sequences, of which around 55% were seen once. The leading ten clones occupy roughly a sixth of the sample.

Sequenced input: CD4+ T cells from blood, cultured in vitro. Every receptor here comes from a human donor who had recovered from COVID-19.

The rearrangement uses TRBV27 and TRBJ2-1, with 13 bases aligning to TRBD2. CDR3 size: 21 residues. The trim removed 2 bases at V and 7 bases at J, leaving 20 bases unmatched. Per the germline V gene, CDR1 is MNHEY and CDR2 is SMNVEV (reference sequence). CDR3 amino acids: CASSLAPGLAGSFSSRNEQFF. In DNA form, the CDR3 reads TGTGCCAGCAGTTTAGCCCCGGGACTAGCGGGATCGTTCAGCTCTCGGAATGAGCAGTTCTTC.

The chain carries TRBV2 and TRBJ1-4; D might be TRBD1 (5 bases). The CDR3 is 12 residues long. Per germline, CDR1 SNHLY and CDR2 FYNNEI. Trimming left V 6 bases short and J 8 bases short, with 10 bases between. Written as DNA, the CDR3 is TGTGCCAGCAGGGGGGACGGAGAAAAACTGTTTTTT. This gives the protein CASRGDGEKLFF.

This clonotype appeared a few times. The chain combines TRBV7-9 with TRBJ1-6; unclear D gene. The CDR3 has 12 amino acids. Trimming removed 3 bases from V and 7 bases from J, with 4 bases in between. CDR1 and CDR2 from the germline V gene are SEHNR and FQNEAQ (reference sequence). The CDR3 DNA follows: TGTGCCAGCAGCTTGTCAAATTCACCCCTCCACTTT. Its translation: CASSLSNSPLHF.

This clonotype has just a few counts. The chain has TRBV12-3 or TRBV12-4 and TRBJ2-5, with TRBD2 matching over 12 bases. The CDR3 loop spans 14 amino acids. V dropped 6 bases and J dropped 5; count of bases not matched to a gene: 4. CDR3 sequence (DNA): TGTGCCAGCAGCCTAGCGGGAGGGGCGGAGACCCAGTACTTC. Protein sequence: CASSLAGGAETQYF.

In DNA, the CDR3 is TGCGCCAGCAGTCCACAGGGTTTGGGGCAGCCCCAGCATTTT. Translating it yields CASSPQGLGQPQHF. The rearrangement uses TRBV10-2 and TRBJ1-5; tentatively, D is TRBD1 (6 bases). The germline V gene has CDR1 WSHSY and CDR2 SAAADI. Trimming stripped 5 bases from V and 7 bases from J, with 15 bases between. There are 14 residues in the CDR3.

This clonotype was seen only a few times. This sequence joins TRBV7-3 and TRBJ2-1; 9 bases are a match to TRBD2. The CDR3 is 16 amino acids. CDR1 and CDR2 (germline): SGHTA, FQGTGA. Trimming took 3 bases from V and 2 from J; bases not matched to a gene: 5. CDR3 amino acids: CASSLAGGPTYNEQFF. The CDR3 DNA reads as TGTGCCAGCAGCTTGGCGGGAGGGCCAACCTACAATGAGCAGTTCTTC.

The gene calls are TRBV5-4 and TRBJ2-1; tentative D call: TRBD2 (5 bases). Germline CDR1 and CDR2: SGHNT and YYREEE (reference sequence). Trimming pared 2 bases from V and 8 bases from J, leaving 11 bases between. This CDR3 is 13 amino acids long. The CDR3 DNA is TGTGCCAGCAGCTTCACTAGGTTTGATGAGCAGTTCTTC. This codes for CASSFTRFDEQFF.

This clonotype was counted only a few times. The V gene is TRBV18, the J gene TRBJ2-1; 10 nucleotides align to TRBD2. Germline V gene data show CDR1 as KGHSH and CDR2 as LQKENI. This CDR3 spans 15 amino acids. Trimming took 3 bases from V and 9 from J; bases not matched to a gene: 8. For the CDR3, the DNA is TGTGCCAGCTCACCGCCTAGCGGGAGTAATGGTGAGCAGTTCTTC. Its protein is CASSPPSGSNGEQFF.

The J gene is TRBJ2-3, the V gene TRBV12-3 or TRBV12-4; TRBD2 agrees at 9 bases. The CDR3 covers 16 residues. Germline trimming cut 2 bases from V and 5 bases from J; bases unmatched to any gene: 8. The CDR3 protein is CASSLRGRGGKDTQYF. As DNA, the CDR3 is TGTGCCAGCAGTTTAAGAGGGCGGGGGGGGAAAGATACGCAGTATTTT.

This sequence joins TRBV2 and TRBJ1-5; D ambiguous. The length of the CDR3 is 15 residues. V lost 5 bases and J 2 bases, leaving 13 bases between the germline ends. Germline CDR1 and CDR2: SNHLY and FYNNEI. This CDR3 reads CASSLSGMGNQPQHF. CDR3 DNA sequence: TGTGCCAGCAGTTTATCCGGGATGGGCAATCAGCCCCAGCATTTT.

V gene TRBV28 combines with J gene TRBJ1-6, with D hard to call. CDR1 is MDHEN, CDR2 SYDVKM, per germline. The CDR3 is made up of 14 amino acids. V shed 3 bases and J shed 7 bases, with 10 bases lying between them. CDR3 nucleotides: TGTGCCAGCAGTTTGCTAGGGCTGAATTCACCCCTCCACTTT. This encodes CASSLLGLNSPLHF.

The chain couples TRBV5-1 to TRBJ2-5; D is uncertain. Germline V lookup: CDR1 SGHRS, CDR2 YFSETQ. The CDR3 is made up of 13 amino acids. V was clipped by 2 bases and J by 0 bases, with 5 bases between them. The DNA of the CDR3 is TGCGCCAGCAGCTTATCGTACCAAGAGACCCAGTACTTC. It is translated as CASSLSYQETQYF. The whole variable domain, filled in from reference TRBV5-1 and TRBJ2-5, reads KAGVTQTPRYLIKTRGQQVTLSCSPISGHRSVSWYQQTPGQGLQFLFEYFSETQRNKGNFPGRFSGRQFSNSRSEMNVSTLELGDSALYLCASSLSYQETQYFGPGTRLLVL.

A few counts support this clonotype. This chain connects TRBV15 to TRBJ2-3; D tentatively reads TRBD1 or TRBD2 (5 bases each). There are 16 residues in the CDR3. Germline V gene lookup returns CDR1 LNHNV and CDR2 YYDKDF (reference sequence). The V gene lost 0 bases and the J gene lost 0 bases, with 10 bases spanning the gap. CDR3 residues: CATSRDRGASTDTQYF. CDR3 DNA sequence: TGTGCCACCAGCAGAGATCGGGGCGCTAGCACAGATACGCAGTATTTT.

This clonotype was found a few times. The chain recombines TRBV19 with TRBJ2-5, with TRBD2 identical over 14 bases. Germline CDR1 LNHDA, CDR2 SQIVND (reference sequence). This CDR3 spans 17 amino acids. Trimming at V came to 1 base and at J to 5 bases, leaving 6 bases not matched to a gene. The CDR3 spells CASSIGGTSGSGETQYF. CDR3 coding DNA: TGTGCCAGTAGTATAGGGGGGACTAGCGGGAGTGGGGAGACCCAGTACTTC. The complete variable domain, with remaining parts taken from reference TRBV19 and TRBJ2-5, reads DGGITQSPKYLFRKEGQNVTLSCEQNLNHDAMYWYRQDPGQGLRLIYYSQIVNDFQKGDIAEGYSVSREKKESFPLTVTSAQKNPTAFYLCASSIGGTSGSGETQYFGPGTRLLVL.

The chain recombines TRBV27 with TRBJ1-1; D is uncertain. This CDR3 is 14 amino acids long. Germline CDR1 reads MNHEY; CDR2 reads SMNVEV (reference sequence). Trimming pared 3 bases from V and 0 bases from J, leaving 8 bases between. CDR3 residues: CASSFGRMNTEAFF. CDR3 DNA sequence: TGTGCCAGCAGTTTCGGACGGATGAACACTGAAGCTTTCTTT.

The rearrangement uses TRBV20-1 and TRBJ1-2; perhaps TRBD1 as D (6 bases). This CDR3 is built from 15 residues. V was clipped by 4 bases and J by 1 base, with 16 bases between them. The V gene's germline CDR1 is DFQATT and CDR2 SNEGSKA (reference sequence). CDR3 residues: CSATQSRGFNYGYTF. As DNA, the CDR3 is TGCAGTGCTACGCAATCGAGGGGGTTTAACTATGGCTACACCTTC.

The chain is built from TRBV6-1 and TRBJ2-5; TRBD1 agrees at 9 bases. Losses at the gene ends were 2 bases for V and 5 bases for J; bases not matched to a gene: 6. Germline CDR1 and CDR2: MNHNS and SASEGT. This CDR3 is built from 15 residues. CDR3 residues: CASSEQGDRVETQYF. CDR3 sequence (DNA): TGTGCCAGCAGTGAACAAGGGGACAGGGTTGAGACCCAGTACTTC.

This chain joins TRBV27 and TRBJ1-1, with TRBD1 as a possible D gene (5 bases). The CDR3 totals 17 residues. Trimming stripped 0 bases from V and 0 bases from J, with 14 bases between. Germline V gives CDR1 MNHEY, CDR2 SMNVEV (reference sequence). In DNA, the CDR3 is TGTGCCAGCAGTTTATCGCCCTGGGGGTCAGTGAACACTGAAGCTTTCTTT. Protein sequence: CASSLSPWGSVNTEAFF.

This chain uses TRBV7-9 with TRBJ1-2; D is ambiguous. Germline loops: CDR1 SEHNR, CDR2 FQNEAQ (reference sequence). This CDR3 is 13 amino acids long. Trimming left V 1 base short and J 7 bases short, with 10 bases between. The CDR3 region is CASSLVPLGGYTF. The DNA for the CDR3 is TGTGCCAGCAGCTTAGTTCCCTTAGGTGGCTACACCTTC.

In this sample, this clonotype turned up a few times. The chain recombines TRBV6-1 with TRBJ2-4; TRBD2 matches 7 bases. Trimming removed 4 bases from V and 9 bases from J; junction bases left unmatched: 6. This CDR3 has 13 amino acids. Germline-derived CDR1 and CDR2 are MNHNS and SASEGT. The CDR3 nucleotides read TGTGCCAGCAGTGGGACTAGAGCCACCATTCAGTACTTC. Residues: CASSGTRATIQYF.

J is TRBJ2-2 and V is TRBV28; no firm D call. The V gene's germline CDR1 is MDHEN and CDR2 SYDVKM. The V and J ends lost 2 bases and 0 bases respectively, with 7 bases between them. There are 15 residues in the CDR3. CDR3 sequence reads: CASSLSEANTGELFF. The CDR3 DNA follows: TGTGCCAGCAGTTTAAGTGAGGCGAACACCGGGGAGCTGTTTTTT. Supplemented by reference TRBV28 and TRBJ2-2, the full variable domain reads DVKVTQSSRYLVKRTGEKVFLECVQDMDHENMFWYRQDPGLGLRLIYFSYDVKMKEKGDIPEGYSVSREKKERFSLILESASTNQTSMYLCASSLSEANTGELFFGEGSRLTVL.

This rearrangement joins TRBV6-2 or TRBV6-3 to TRBJ2-7, with D hard to call. V dropped 6 bases and J dropped 4 bases, with 19 bases sitting between them. Germline assignment: CDR1 MNHEY and CDR2 SVGEGT. The CDR3 is 15 residues long. The CDR3 protein is CASRPYSDRTYEQYF. The CDR3 DNA follows: TGTGCCAGCAGACCGTACAGTGATCGGACGTACGAGCAGTACTTC.

This clonotype was detected a few times. The V and J genes are TRBV6-1 and TRBJ1-1; a weak D match, TRBD1 (6 bases). This CDR3 is 15 amino acids long. Germline values: CDR1 MNHNS, CDR2 SASEGT. V was cut by 5 bases and J by 1 base, with 14 bases left in between. This chain's CDR3 is CASSTGGQANTEAFF. CDR3 nucleotides: TGTGCCAGCAGTACCGGGGGGCAGGCGAACACTGAAGCTTTCTTT.

The rearrangement joins TRBV6-2 or TRBV6-3 to TRBJ1-5; the D is unclear. Germline-derived CDR1 and CDR2 are MNHEY and SVGEGT. The CDR3 covers 12 residues. V lost 7 bases, J lost 5 bases, and 9 bases lay in between. CDR3: CASNWVDQPQHF. CDR3 DNA sequence: TGTGCCAGCAATTGGGTAGATCAGCCCCAGCATTTT.

The J gene is TRBJ2-1, the V gene TRBV2, with 7 bases lining up with TRBD2. The CDR3 has 12 amino acids. The trim removed 3 bases at V and 7 bases at J, leaving 0 bases unmatched. CDR1 is SNHLY, CDR2 FYNNEI, per germline. The CDR3 here is CASSERENEQFF. The CDR3 nucleotides are TGTGCCAGCAGTGAGCGGGAGAATGAGCAGTTCTTC.

CDR3 residues: CSATYPTVSNTGELFF. Here the CDR3 DNA reads TGCAGTGCTACATACCCGACAGTTTCGAACACCGGGGAGCTGTTTTTT. V is TRBV20-1 and J is TRBJ2-2; D perhaps matches TRBD1 (5 bases). Trimming took off 4 bases at V and 0 bases at J, with 15 bases between the two ends. Germline CDR1 and CDR2: DFQATT and SNEGSKA (reference sequence). This CDR3 has 16 residues.

This clonotype was counted between two and nine times. The V call is TRBV7-9, the J call TRBJ1-5, with 8 bases aligning to TRBD1. Germline CDR1 reads SEHNR; CDR2 reads FQNEAQ (reference sequence). With 5 bases clipped from V and 3 bases from J, the junction kept 6 bases outside the gene matches. The CDR3 is made up of 15 amino acids. CDR3 region: CASSHGTGHNQPQHF. In DNA, the CDR3 is TGTGCCAGCAGCCACGGGACAGGACACAATCAGCCCCAGCATTTT.

The genes are TRBV2 and TRBJ2-1; possibly TRBD1 or TRBD2 for D (6 bases each). Germline V gene sequence: CDR1 SNHLY, CDR2 FYNNEI. The CDR3 spans 15 residues. With 1 base removed from V and 2 bases from J, the gap between germline ends came to 9 bases. CDR3 amino acids: CASSEVRGPYNEQFF. CDR3 DNA: TGTGCCAGCAGTGAAGTCCGGGGGCCCTACAATGAGCAGTTCTTC.

The J gene is TRBJ1-5, the V gene TRBV19; 10 bases align to TRBD1. CDR1 LNHDA and CDR2 SQIVND come from the germline V gene (reference sequence). The ends lost 4 bases at V and 6 bases at J; junction bases unmatched: 3. The CDR3 is made up of 14 amino acids. For the CDR3, the DNA is TGTGCCAGTAGTAGGGACAGGGGTGCTCAGCCCCAGCATTTT. It specifies CASSRDRGAQPQHF.

The genes are TRBV7-9 and TRBJ1-2, with 7 bases lining up with TRBD1. CDR3 length: 18 residues. CDR1 and CDR2 from the germline V gene are SEHNR and FQNEAQ (reference sequence). After removal of 5 bases from V and 0 bases from J, the junction contained 15 bases not matched to a gene. In nucleotides, the CDR3 is TGTGCCAGCAGCCGCCGGGGACAGAGAAGCCAAGCTAACTATGGCTACACCTTC. Translated, it gives CASSRRGQRSQANYGYTF.

The rearrangement links TRBV19 to TRBJ1-3; TRBD1 matches at 10 bases. The germline V gene encodes CDR1 LNHDA and CDR2 SQIVND (reference sequence). Trimming cost V 5 bases and J 3 bases; bases outside gene matches: 7. This CDR3 has 16 residues. CDR3 sequence reads: CASSPRQGAFGNTIYF. The CDR3 DNA is TGTGCCAGTAGTCCGAGACAGGGGGCGTTTGGAAACACCATATATTTT.

This clonotype is classed as medium-sized. The chain joins TRBV7-9 to TRBJ2-3; 10 positions agree with TRBD2. CDR1 is SEHNR and CDR2 is FQNEAQ in the germline V gene (reference sequence). The CDR3 is 17 residues long. V trimming: 1 base; J trimming: 3 bases; junction bases outside the gene matches: 7. CDR3 bases: TGTGCCAGCAGCTTAGATATCCTAGCGGGAGCGACAGATACGCAGTATTTT. It yields the protein CASSLDILAGATDTQYF.